The source of this TCR beta chain is a study of blood T cells in healthy people across ages. Study results and caveats: TCR beta diversity, measured per million T cells, fell in a roughly linear way with age. There were more naive CD4+ cells and higher diversity in long-lived donors than in aged donors.

The germline V gene encodes CDR1 MNHEY and CDR2 SVGAGI. The CDR3 is 15 amino acids. Trimming took off 2 bases at V and 4 bases at J, with 11 bases between the two ends. A second PCR, run for about 6 to 11 cycles, used a sample-barcoded 5' primer plus a J-beta primer mix. TCRdb analysed the 5' RACE reads with MiXCR anew, one entry per CDR3 protein. The sample includes hundreds of thousands of distinct CDR3 sequences, approximately 59% of them seen just once. The table lists this clonotype with a count of one. Its target is not known. The gene calls are TRBV6-5 and TRBJ2-2; D may be TRBD2 (7 bases). This TCR came from a man in his sixties in good health. The material sequenced was blood. The CDR3 reads CASSYGGGGTGELFF. The CDR3 bases are TGTGCCAGCAGTTACGGGGGCGGGGGCACCGGGGAGCTGTTTTTT.